This T cell receptor (beta chain) was obtained from a study of blood T cell repertoires in COVID-19. Sequencing used immunoSEQ multiplex PCR; TCRdb keeps in-frame clones, though not all of them. The sample contains roughly 280,000 clones, 90% of which appear only once. Participant age was about 18 to 89 years, and participants resided in about two dozen US areas. Membership in each cohort depended on participant-reported clinical history. CDR1 is SGDLS, CDR2 YYNGEE, per germline. Trimming cost V 4 bases and J 7 bases, with 17 bases left between them. The CDR3 extends over 15 amino acids. The rearrangement links TRBV9 to TRBJ1-4; tentatively, D is TRBD1 (5 bases). The sample consisted of PBMCs or T cells enriched from blood (not recorded which). The source is a woman in her 30s with acute COVID-19. The CDR3 reads CASSPRGGLGEKLFF. CDR3 nucleotide sequence: TGTGCCAGCAGCCCCCGCGGGGGTCTTGGTGAAAAACTGTTTTTT.